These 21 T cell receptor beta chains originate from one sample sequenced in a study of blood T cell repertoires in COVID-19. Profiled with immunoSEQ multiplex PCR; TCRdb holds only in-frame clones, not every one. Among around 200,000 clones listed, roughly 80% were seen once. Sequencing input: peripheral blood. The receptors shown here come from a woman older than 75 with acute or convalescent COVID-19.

The chain's CDR3 is CASSSQAGHTDTQYF. The CDR3 DNA is TGTGCCAGTAGTTCCCAGGCGGGGCACACAGATACGCAGTATTTT. The chain links TRBV19 to TRBJ2-3, with D tentatively TRBD2 (6 bases). CDR3 length equals 15 residues. The germline V and J ends were trimmed by 5 bases and 2 bases, with 14 bases remaining between them. Germline loops: CDR1 LNHDA, CDR2 SQIVND (reference sequence).

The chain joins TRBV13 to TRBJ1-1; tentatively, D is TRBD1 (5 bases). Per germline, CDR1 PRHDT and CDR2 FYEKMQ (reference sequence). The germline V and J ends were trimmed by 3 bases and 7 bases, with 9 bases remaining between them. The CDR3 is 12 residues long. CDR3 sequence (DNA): TGTGCCAGCAGCTTCGAAAGGGGTGAAGCTTTCTTT. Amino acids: CASSFERGEAFF.

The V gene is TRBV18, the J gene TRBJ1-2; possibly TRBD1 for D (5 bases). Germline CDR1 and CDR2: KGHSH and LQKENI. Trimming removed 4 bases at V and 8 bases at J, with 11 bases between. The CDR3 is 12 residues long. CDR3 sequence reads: CASSRGDQGYTF. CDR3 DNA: TGTGCCAGCTCACGGGGGGACCAGGGCTACACCTTC.

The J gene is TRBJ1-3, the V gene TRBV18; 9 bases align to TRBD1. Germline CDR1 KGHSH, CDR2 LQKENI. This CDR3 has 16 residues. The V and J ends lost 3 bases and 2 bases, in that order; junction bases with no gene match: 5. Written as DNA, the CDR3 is TGTGCCAGCTCACCTCTGGGACAGGGACCTGGAAACACCATATATTTT. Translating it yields CASSPLGQGPGNTIYF.

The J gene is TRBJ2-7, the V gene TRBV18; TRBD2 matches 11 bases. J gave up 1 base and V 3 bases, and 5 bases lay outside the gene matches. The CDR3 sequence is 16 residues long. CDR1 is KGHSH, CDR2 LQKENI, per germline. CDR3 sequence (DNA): TGTGCCAGCTCACCCGGAACTAGCGGGGGATCCTACGAGCAGTACTTC. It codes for CASSPGTSGGSYEQYF.

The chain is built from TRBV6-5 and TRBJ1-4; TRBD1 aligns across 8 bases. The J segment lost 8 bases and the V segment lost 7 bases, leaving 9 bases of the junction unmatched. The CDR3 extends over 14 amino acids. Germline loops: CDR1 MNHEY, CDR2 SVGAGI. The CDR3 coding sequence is TGTGCCAGCATCGAACAGGGGGGACGGGAAAAACTGTTTTTT. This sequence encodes CASIEQGGREKLFF.

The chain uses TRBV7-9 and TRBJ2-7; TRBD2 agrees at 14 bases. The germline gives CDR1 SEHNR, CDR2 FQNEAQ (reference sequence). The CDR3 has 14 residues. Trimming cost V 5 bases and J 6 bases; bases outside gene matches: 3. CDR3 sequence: CASSEGLAGGEQYF. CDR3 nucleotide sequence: TGTGCCAGCAGCGAAGGACTAGCGGGAGGCGAGCAGTACTTC.

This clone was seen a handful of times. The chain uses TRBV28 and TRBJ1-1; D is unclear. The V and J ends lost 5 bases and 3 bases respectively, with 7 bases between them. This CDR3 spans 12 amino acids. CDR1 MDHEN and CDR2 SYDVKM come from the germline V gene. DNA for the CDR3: TGTGCCAGCAGTGTTTCCTACACTGAAGCTTTCTTT. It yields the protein CASSVSYTEAFF.

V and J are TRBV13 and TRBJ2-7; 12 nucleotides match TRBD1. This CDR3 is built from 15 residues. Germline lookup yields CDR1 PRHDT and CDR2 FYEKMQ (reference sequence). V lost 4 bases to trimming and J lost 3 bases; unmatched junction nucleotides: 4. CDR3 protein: CASSSGTGGRYEQYF. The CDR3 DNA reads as TGTGCCAGCAGCTCCGGGACAGGGGGCCGCTACGAGCAGTACTTC.

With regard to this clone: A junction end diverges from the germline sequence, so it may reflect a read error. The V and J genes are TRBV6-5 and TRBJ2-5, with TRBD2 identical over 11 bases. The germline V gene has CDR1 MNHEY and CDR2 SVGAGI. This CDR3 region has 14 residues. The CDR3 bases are TGTGCCAGCAGTCAACCTAGCGGGAGGCTCACCCAATACTTC. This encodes CASSQPSGRLTQYF.

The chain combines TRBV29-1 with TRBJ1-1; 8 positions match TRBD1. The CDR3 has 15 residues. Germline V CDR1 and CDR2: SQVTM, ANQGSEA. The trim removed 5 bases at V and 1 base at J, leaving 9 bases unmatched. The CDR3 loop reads CSVRSTGQANTEAFF. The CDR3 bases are TGCAGCGTTCGATCGACGGGACAGGCGAACACTGAAGCTTTCTTT.

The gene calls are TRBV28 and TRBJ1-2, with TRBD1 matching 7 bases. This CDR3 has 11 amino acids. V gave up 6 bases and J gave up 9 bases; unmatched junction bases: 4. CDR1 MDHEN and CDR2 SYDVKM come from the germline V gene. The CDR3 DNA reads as TGTGCCAGCAGCGCGGACAGGCGCTACACCTTC. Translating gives CASSADRRYTF.

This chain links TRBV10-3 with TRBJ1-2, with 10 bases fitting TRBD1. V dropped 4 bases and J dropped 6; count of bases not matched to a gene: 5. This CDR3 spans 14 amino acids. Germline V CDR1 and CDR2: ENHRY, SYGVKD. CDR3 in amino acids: CAISADRGLDGYTF. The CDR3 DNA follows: TGTGCCATCAGTGCTGACAGGGGGCTTGATGGCTACACCTTC.

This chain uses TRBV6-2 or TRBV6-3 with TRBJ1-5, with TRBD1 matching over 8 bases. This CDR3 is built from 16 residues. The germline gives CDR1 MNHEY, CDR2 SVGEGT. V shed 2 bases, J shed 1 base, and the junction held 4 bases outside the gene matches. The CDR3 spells CASSYGQGVSNQPQHF. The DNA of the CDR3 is TGTGCCAGCAGTTACGGACAGGGAGTAAGCAATCAGCCCCAGCATTTT.

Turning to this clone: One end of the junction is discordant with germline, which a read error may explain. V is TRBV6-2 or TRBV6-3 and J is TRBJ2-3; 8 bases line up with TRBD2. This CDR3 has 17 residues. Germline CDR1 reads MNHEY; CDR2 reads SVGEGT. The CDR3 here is CASSYLIGSGVTDTQYF. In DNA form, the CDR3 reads TGTGCCAGCAGCTACTTAATCGGTAGCGGGGTCACAGATACGCAGTATTTT.

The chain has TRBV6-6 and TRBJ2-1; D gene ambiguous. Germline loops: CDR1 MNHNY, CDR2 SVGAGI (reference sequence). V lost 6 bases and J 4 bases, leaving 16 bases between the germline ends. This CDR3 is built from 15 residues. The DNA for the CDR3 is TGTGCCAGCAGGCTAGACCGAGACGAGTACAATGAGCAGTTCTTC. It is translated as CASRLDRDEYNEQFF.

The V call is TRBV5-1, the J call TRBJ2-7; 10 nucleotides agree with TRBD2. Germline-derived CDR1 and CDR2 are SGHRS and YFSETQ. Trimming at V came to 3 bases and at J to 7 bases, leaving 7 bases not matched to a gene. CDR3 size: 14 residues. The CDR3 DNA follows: TGCGCCAGCAGCTGCGGAGCGGGAGGGTGTGAGCAGTACTTC. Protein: CASSCGAGGCEQYF. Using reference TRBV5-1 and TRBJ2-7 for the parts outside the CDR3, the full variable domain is KAGVTQTPRYLIKTRGQQVTLSCSPISGHRSVSWYQQTPGQGLQFLFEYFSETQRNKGNFPGRFSGRQFSNSRSEMNVSTLELGDSALYLCASSCGAGGCEQYFGPGTRLTVT.

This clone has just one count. CDR3 nucleotides: TGTGCCAGCAGCCGGGACAGGGGGGGCGGCTACACCTTC. It translates to CASSRDRGGGYTF. The chain has TRBV7-8 and TRBJ1-2, with 11 bases aligning to TRBD1. V lost 5 bases, J lost 8 bases, and 4 bases stayed unmatched. The germline CDR1 and CDR2 sequences are SGHVS and FQNEAQ. This CDR3 is 13 amino acids long.

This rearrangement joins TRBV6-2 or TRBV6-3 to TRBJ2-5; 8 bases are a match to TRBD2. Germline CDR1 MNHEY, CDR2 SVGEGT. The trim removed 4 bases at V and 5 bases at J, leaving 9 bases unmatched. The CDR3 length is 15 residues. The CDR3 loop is CASSWRRGGHETQYF. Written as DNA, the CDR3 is TGTGCCAGCAGTTGGCGACGGGGGGGCCATGAGACCCAGTACTTC.

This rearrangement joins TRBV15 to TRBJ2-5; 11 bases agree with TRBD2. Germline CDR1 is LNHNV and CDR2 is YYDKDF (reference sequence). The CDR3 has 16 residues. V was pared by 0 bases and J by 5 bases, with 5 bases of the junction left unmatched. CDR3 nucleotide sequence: TGTGCCACCAGCAGAGAGGTAGCGGGAGGGCCGGAGACCCAGTACTTC. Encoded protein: CATSREVAGGPETQYF.

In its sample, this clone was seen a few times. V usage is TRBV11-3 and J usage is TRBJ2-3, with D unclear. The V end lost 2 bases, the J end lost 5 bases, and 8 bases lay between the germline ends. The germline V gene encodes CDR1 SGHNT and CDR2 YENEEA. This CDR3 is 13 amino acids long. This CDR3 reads CASSLQPGDTQYF. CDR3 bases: TGTGCCAGCAGCTTACAACCGGGAGATACGCAGTATTTT.